Below are 24 T cell receptor beta chains sequenced from a single sample in a study of identical twins. TCRdb re-called the 5' RACE reads with MiXCR, one entry per CDR3 protein. The data contain just over 500,000 distinct CDR3 sequences, roughly a fifth of them singletons. These data also formed part of another study, on T cells expressing NK-cell markers.

The sequenced sample was CD4+ T cells sorted from blood. The receptor source for this set is a woman aged 18-29 years in good health.

V usage is TRBV29-1 and J usage is TRBJ2-7; D is undetermined. V was trimmed by 5 bases and J by 7 bases, leaving 12 bases between them. This CDR3 contains 11 residues. Germline CDR1 reads SQVTM; CDR2 reads ANQGSEA. CDR3 region: CSVRGRREQYF. CDR3 in DNA: TGCAGCGTTAGAGGACGAAGGGAGCAGTACTTC.

This clonotype was seen more than once but under ten times. The rearrangement uses TRBV9 and TRBJ2-1, with TRBD2 as a possible D gene (6 bases). V lost 0 bases to trimming and J lost 4 bases, with 8 bases between them. The CDR3 is 14 amino acids. Germline V gene data show CDR1 as SGDLS and CDR2 as YYNGEE. In DNA, the CDR3 is TGTGCCAGCAGCGTAGGGACTATTTACAATGAGCAGTTCTTC. Its protein is CASSVGTIYNEQFF.

This clonotype was detected only a few times. The chain is built from TRBV11-2 and TRBJ2-1, with D hard to call. The CDR3 has 13 residues. The V gene lost 5 bases and the J gene lost 7 bases, with 12 bases spanning the gap. Germline CDR1 is SGHAT and CDR2 is FQNNGV. CDR3 loop: CASSLTRGNEQFF. In DNA form, the CDR3 reads TGTGCCAGCAGCCTGACGCGTGGGAATGAGCAGTTCTTC.

This clonotype appeared many times. The chain's CDR3 is CASSPQDPGRPKNIQYF. As DNA, the CDR3 is TGTGCCAGCTCACCCCAGGACCCGGGTCGGCCCAAAAACATTCAGTACTTC. The rearrangement joins TRBV18 to TRBJ2-4; D is ambiguous. The CDR3 length is 17 residues. Germline V CDR1 and CDR2: KGHSH, LQKENI. V gave up 3 bases and J gave up 2 bases, with 17 bases separating them.

This clonotype was seen more than once but under ten times. V and J are TRBV2 and TRBJ2-7; no reliable D call. The CDR3 loop spans 13 amino acids. The V end was cut by 1 base, the J end by 7 bases, with 11 bases between. Per germline, CDR1 SNHLY and CDR2 FYNNEI. The CDR3 spells CASSEGSLVEQYF. CDR3 DNA: TGTGCCAGCAGTGAAGGGTCCCTAGTGGAGCAGTACTTC.

V is TRBV5-1 and J is TRBJ2-4; the D call may be TRBD1 or TRBD2 (7 bases each). Germline V lookup: CDR1 SGHRS, CDR2 YFSETQ. V shed 0 bases and J shed 1 base, with 11 bases lying between them. The CDR3 spans 16 residues. Here the CDR3 DNA reads TGCGCCAGCAGCTTGGGACAGGGAGGGGCCAAAAACATTCAGTACTTC. Translated: CASSLGQGGAKNIQYF.

The J gene is TRBJ1-2, the V gene TRBV6-1, with 7 bases lining up with TRBD1. There are 15 residues in the CDR3. The germline V gene has CDR1 MNHNS and CDR2 SASEGT. V lost 6 bases to trimming and J lost 3 bases; unmatched junction nucleotides: 10. In DNA form, the CDR3 reads TGTGCCAGCAGAGTAAACAGGGGTCGGTACTATGGCTACACCTTC. Translated, it gives CASRVNRGRYYGYTF.

The chain employs TRBV6-2 or TRBV6-3 and TRBJ2-7; no clear D gene. V was cut by 8 bases and J by 2 bases, with 10 bases left in between. The CDR3 runs to 12 residues. Germline CDR1 is MNHEY and CDR2 is SVGEGT. The CDR3 protein is CASSSQAYEQYF. In DNA form, the CDR3 reads TGTGCCAGCTCGTCCCAGGCCTACGAGCAGTACTTC.

This rearrangement joins TRBV12-3 or TRBV12-4 to TRBJ2-7, with 8 bases lining up with TRBD2. The CDR3 runs 15 residues. The ends lost 2 bases at V and 12 bases at J; junction bases unmatched: 15. The CDR3 spells CASSLILNVAGGLYF. The CDR3, as DNA: TGTGCCAGCAGTTTAATCTTGAACGTGGCGGGGGGTCTGTACTTC.

This chain links TRBV29-1 with TRBJ2-1, with TRBD1 matching 8 bases. Germline V gene data show CDR1 as SQVTM and CDR2 as ANQGSEA. The CDR3 length is 11 residues. Losses at the gene ends were 7 bases for V and 7 bases for J; bases not matched to a gene: 3. CDR3 sequence: CSGRTGNEQFF. DNA for the CDR3: TGCAGCGGAAGGACAGGGAATGAGCAGTTCTTC.

This clonotype was seen only a few times. The V and J genes are TRBV20-1 and TRBJ2-2, with 8 bases aligning to TRBD1. The V and J ends lost 5 bases and 5 bases, in that order; junction bases with no gene match: 10. Germline V gene data show CDR1 as DFQATT and CDR2 as SNEGSKA (reference sequence). The CDR3 consists of 15 residues. CDR3 region: CSARTRGLRTGELFF. CDR3 coding DNA: TGCAGTGCTCGGACCAGGGGGCTTCGGACCGGGGAGCTGTTTTTT.

This clonotype was seen more than once but under ten times. The chain combines TRBV5-1 with TRBJ2-1; 9 bases align to TRBD2. CDR1 SGHRS and CDR2 YFSETQ come from the germline V gene. The CDR3 spans 16 residues. The V gene end was trimmed by 1 base and the J gene end by 6 bases; junction bases not matched to a gene: 8. The DNA for the CDR3 is TGCGCCAGCAGCTTGATGGGCGGGAGGGCCGGCAATGAGCAGTTCTTC. As protein: CASSLMGGRAGNEQFF.

This clonotype was seen a few times. The rearrangement uses TRBV5-1 and TRBJ2-1; the match to TRBD1 covers 10 bases. The CDR3 has 14 amino acids. Per germline, CDR1 SGHRS and CDR2 YFSETQ. Trimming cost V 7 bases and J 2 bases; bases outside gene matches: 3. CDR3 coding DNA: TGCGCCAGCCGGGACAGGGGAACCTACAATGAGCAGTTCTTC. Its translation is CASRDRGTYNEQFF.

V is TRBV2 and J is TRBJ2-7; 8 bases fit TRBD2. CDR3 size: 15 residues. Unmatched junction bases numbered 5, after V lost 3 bases and J lost 1 base. From germline, CDR1 is SNHLY and CDR2 FYNNEI. This chain's CDR3 is CASSDVSGISYEQYF. The CDR3 DNA sequence: TGTGCCAGCAGTGATGTTAGCGGGATATCCTACGAGCAGTACTTC.

This clonotype was counted between two and nine times. The chain recombines TRBV7-9 with TRBJ2-2; D may match TRBD1 or TRBD2 (5 bases each). The CDR3 is 14 amino acids. The V gene's germline CDR1 is SEHNR and CDR2 FQNEAQ (reference sequence). With 5 bases removed from V and 1 base from J, the gap between germline ends came to 8 bases. The DNA of the CDR3 is TGTGCCAGCAGCCGGGACCGGAACACCGGGGAGCTGTTTTTT. This encodes CASSRDRNTGELFF.

This clonotype was recorded a few times. The rearrangement uses TRBV7-2 and TRBJ1-2; 7 bases match TRBD1. After removal of 5 bases from V and 1 base from J, the junction contained 4 bases not matched to a gene. This CDR3 is built from 14 residues. Germline CDR1 and CDR2: SGHTA and FQGNSA. CDR3 bases: TGTGCCAGCAGCCCACGACAGGGTAACTATGGCTACACCTTC. This gives the protein CASSPRQGNYGYTF.

The chain employs TRBV5-1 and TRBJ1-1; tentative D call: TRBD1 (6 bases). V lost 4 bases and J lost 7, with 20 bases in between. Germline CDR1 SGHRS, CDR2 YFSETQ. CDR3 length: 15 residues. The CDR3 bases are TGCGCCAGCAGCCTAGACCGGGACACCAGCGTTGAAGCTTTCTTT. It specifies CASSLDRDTSVEAFF.

This clonotype was picked up many times. The chain recombines TRBV5-1 with TRBJ2-7; the D gene is possibly TRBD1 (6 bases). The CDR3 is 14 residues long. Trimming removed 0 bases from V and 7 bases from J, with 14 bases in between. Germline lookup yields CDR1 SGHRS and CDR2 YFSETQ. In nucleotides, the CDR3 is TGCGCCAGCAGCTTGGTGGCAGGGGAATTGGAGCAGTACTTC. Translating it yields CASSLVAGELEQYF. Filled out from reference TRBV5-1 and TRBJ2-7, the complete variable domain reads KAGVTQTPRYLIKTRGQQVTLSCSPISGHRSVSWYQQTPGQGLQFLFEYFSETQRNKGNFPGRFSGRQFSNSRSEMNVSTLELGDSALYLCASSLVAGELEQYFGPGTRLTVT.

This chain links TRBV5-5 with TRBJ2-7; 8 nucleotides align to TRBD1. V gave up 4 bases and J gave up 5 bases; unmatched junction bases: 11. Looked up from germline, CDR1 is SGHKS and CDR2 is YYEKEE (reference sequence). The CDR3 has 15 amino acids. The CDR3 DNA is TGTGCCAGCAGCGCCGTGGACAGGGCATTCCACGAGCAGTACTTC. Protein product: CASSAVDRAFHEQYF.

The CDR3 region is CAITQGNTEAFF. The CDR3 DNA reads TGTGCCATTACACAGGGGAACACTGAAGCTTTCTTT. The rearrangement links TRBV10-3 to TRBJ1-1; possible D gene TRBD1, 6 bases. There are 12 residues in the CDR3. Trimming pared 9 bases from V and 1 base from J, leaving 9 bases between. CDR1 ENHRY and CDR2 SYGVKD come from the germline V gene.

There are a few counts of this clonotype. This rearrangement joins TRBV9 to TRBJ2-3; D might be TRBD2 (6 bases). This CDR3 contains 14 residues. Per germline, CDR1 SGDLS and CDR2 YYNGEE. V lost 7 bases, J lost 2 bases, and 14 bases lay in between. The chain's CDR3 is CASQEGLDTDTQYF. In DNA form, the CDR3 reads TGTGCCAGCCAGGAGGGACTCGACACAGATACGCAGTATTTT.

V and J are TRBV20-1 and TRBJ2-3; D gene ambiguous. Trimming took 4 bases from V and 2 from J, leaving 10 bases between them. In germline, CDR1 is DFQATT, CDR2 SNEGSKA (reference sequence). The CDR3 length is 13 residues. CDR3: CSAKGPHTDTQYF. The CDR3 DNA sequence: TGCAGTGCTAAAGGTCCTCACACAGATACGCAGTATTTT.

J is TRBJ2-7 and V is TRBV7-2, with D possibly being TRBD1 (6 bases). V shed 6 bases and J shed 2 bases, with 20 bases lying between them. CDR3 length equals 16 residues. Germline assignment: CDR1 SGHTA and CDR2 FQGNSA. This CDR3 reads CASRIHTGIGPYEQYF. The CDR3, as DNA: TGTGCCAGCAGAATCCACACAGGGATAGGACCCTACGAGCAGTACTTC.

The rearrangement links TRBV12-3 or TRBV12-4 to TRBJ1-3; 10 bases match TRBD1. V lost 7 bases, J lost 5 bases, and 11 bases stayed unmatched. There are 16 residues in the CDR3. CDR3 protein: CASTTDRDRGRNTIYF. The CDR3 DNA follows: TGTGCCAGCACCACCGACCGGGACAGGGGACGAAACACCATATATTTT.